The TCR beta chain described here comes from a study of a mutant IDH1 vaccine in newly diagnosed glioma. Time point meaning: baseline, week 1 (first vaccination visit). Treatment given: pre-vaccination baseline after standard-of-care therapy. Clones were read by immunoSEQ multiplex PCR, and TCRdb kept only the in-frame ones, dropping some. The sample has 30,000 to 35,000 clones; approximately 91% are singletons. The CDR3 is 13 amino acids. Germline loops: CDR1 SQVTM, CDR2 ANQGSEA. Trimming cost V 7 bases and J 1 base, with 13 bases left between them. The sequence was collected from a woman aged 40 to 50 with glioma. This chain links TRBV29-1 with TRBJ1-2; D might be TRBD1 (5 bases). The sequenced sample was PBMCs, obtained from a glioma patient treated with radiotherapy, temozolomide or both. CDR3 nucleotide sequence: TGCAGCGCCGAGAGAGGGGATAACTATGGCTACACCTTC. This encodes CSAERGDNYGYTF.